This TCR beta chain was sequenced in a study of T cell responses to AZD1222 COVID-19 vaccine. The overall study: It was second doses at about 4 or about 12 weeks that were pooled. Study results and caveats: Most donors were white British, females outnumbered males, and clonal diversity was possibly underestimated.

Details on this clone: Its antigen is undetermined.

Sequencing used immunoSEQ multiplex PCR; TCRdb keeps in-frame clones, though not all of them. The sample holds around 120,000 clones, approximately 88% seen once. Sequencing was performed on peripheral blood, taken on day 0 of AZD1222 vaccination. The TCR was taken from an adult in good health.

CDR3 loop: CASRIKTGALATNEKLFF. The CDR3 DNA sequence: TGTGCCAGCAGGATTAAGACAGGCGCGCTGGCAACTAATGAAAAACTGTTTTTT. V is TRBV2 and J is TRBJ1-4, with D perhaps matching TRBD1 (6 bases). V gave up 6 bases and J gave up 0 bases, with 20 bases separating them. The CDR3 contains 18 residues. From germline, CDR1 is SNHLY and CDR2 FYNNEI. Full variable domain (missing parts from reference TRBV2 and TRBJ1-4): EPEVTQTPSHQVTQMGQEVILRCVPISNHLYFYWYRQILGQKVEFLVSFYNNEISEKSEIFDDQFSVERPDGSNFTLKIRSTKLEDSAMYFCASRIKTGALATNEKLFFGSGTQLSVL.